The 15 T cell receptor beta chains below all came from one sample that was sequenced in a study of Ad26.COV2.S vaccination and SARS-CoV-2 variants. Produced via immunoSEQ multiplex PCR; TCRdb's table is partial and in-frame only. Of about 350,000 clones in the sample, approximately 85% were seen once. Treatment indicated: around 19 received Ad26.COV2.S at low or high dose, single or two shots; roughly 5 received placebo; per-sample allocation not given. Material that was analyzed had been drawn on day 63 after the first vaccine or placebo injection. The sample in question was peripheral blood, obtained in a trial of Ad26.COV2.S vaccine versus placebo. The receptors originated from a person between 18 and 59 years old who received the Ad26.COV2.S COVID-19 vaccine or a placebo.

J is TRBJ2-7 and V is TRBV5-1, with a weak D call TRBD2 (5 bases). V was cut by 4 bases and J by 4 bases, with 15 bases left in between. The CDR3 contains 14 residues. The germline CDR1 and CDR2 sequences are SGHRS and YFSETQ. The CDR3: CASSIEGMGYEQYF. The CDR3, as DNA: TGCGCCAGCAGCATAGAGGGCATGGGGTACGAGCAGTACTTC.

The chain combines TRBV3-1 (or the pseudogene TRBV3-2) with TRBJ1-1, with a tentative D call TRBD1 (5 bases). The CDR3 sequence is 14 residues long. V was trimmed by 3 bases and J by 0 bases, leaving 8 bases between them. Germline lookup yields CDR1 LGHDT and CDR2 YNNKEL (reference sequence). This CDR3 reads CASSQATVNTEAFF. For the CDR3, the DNA is TGTGCCAGCAGCCAGGCGACAGTGAACACTGAAGCTTTCTTT.

This chain links TRBV18 with TRBJ1-2; D uncertain. V gave up 3 bases and J gave up 8 bases, with 19 bases separating them. Germline values: CDR1 KGHSH, CDR2 LQKENI. This CDR3 has 15 amino acids. The CDR3 DNA reads TGTGCCAGCTCACCTTCTTCGGACTCTCACGGAGGCTACACCTTC. Protein product: CASSPSSDSHGGYTF.

This chain connects TRBV19 to TRBJ2-3, with D hard to call. V shed 5 bases and J shed 0 bases, with 6 bases lying between them. Germline V CDR1 and CDR2: LNHDA, SQIVND (reference sequence). The CDR3 totals 13 residues. Here the CDR3 reads CASSLLSTDTQYF. The CDR3 DNA sequence: TGTGCCAGTAGTCTACTCAGCACAGATACGCAGTATTTT.

The chain uses TRBV7-2 and TRBJ2-7; no definite D call. Germline CDR1 reads SGHTA; CDR2 reads FQGNSA. There are 14 residues in the CDR3. V gave up 0 bases and J gave up 0 bases, with 6 bases separating them. Here the CDR3 reads CASSLASSSYEQYF. In DNA, the CDR3 is TGTGCCAGCAGCTTAGCGAGCAGCTCCTACGAGCAGTACTTC.

This clone has more than one count but fewer than ten. The rearrangement uses TRBV5-1 and TRBJ2-6, with TRBD1 identical over 12 bases. The CDR3 covers 20 residues. In germline, CDR1 is SGHRS, CDR2 YFSETQ. J lost 0 bases, V lost 4 bases, and 11 bases had no gene match. The CDR3 nucleotides read TGCGCCAGCAGCCCGAGGGGACAGGGGGCGTTGAGCTCTGGGGCCAACGTCCTGACTTTC. Its protein product is CASSPRGQGALSSGANVLTF.

The chain employs TRBV15 and TRBJ1-5; possible D gene TRBD1, 5 bases. Trimming cost V 9 bases and J 0 bases, with 9 bases left between them. From germline, CDR1 is LNHNV and CDR2 YYDKDF (reference sequence). The CDR3 is 13 amino acids. CDR3 sequence (DNA): TGTGCCACTAGACAGAATAGCAATCAGCCCCAGCATTTT. Translated, it gives CATRQNSNQPQHF.

In this sample, this clone turned up a few times. The V gene is TRBV4-1, the J gene TRBJ2-1; 13 bases fit TRBD2. This CDR3 has 18 residues. Losses at the gene ends were 1 base for V and 10 bases for J; bases not matched to a gene: 13. Per the germline V gene, CDR1 is MGHRA and CDR2 is YSYEKL. The CDR3 DNA sequence: TGCGCCAGCAGCCAAGCCCTCGGACTAGCGGGAGAGTCAGGGGAGCAGTTCTTC. Amino acid sequence: CASSQALGLAGESGEQFF.

This sequence joins TRBV6-5 and TRBJ1-1; no clear D gene. V was cut by 8 bases and J by 2 bases, with 12 bases left in between. Germline CDR1 and CDR2: MNHEY and SVGAGI. The CDR3 runs to 13 residues. The chain's CDR3 is CASHRLSNTEAFF. In DNA, the CDR3 is TGTGCCAGCCACAGACTCTCAAACACTGAAGCTTTCTTT.

V and J are TRBV29-1 and TRBJ2-3; D possibly uses TRBD1 or TRBD2 (7 bases each). Between the trimmed V and J ends, which lost 2 bases and 2 bases, there was a span of 14 bases. The CDR3 runs to 15 residues. Germline CDR1 SQVTM, CDR2 ANQGSEA. The CDR3: CSVETQGGLTDTQYF. The CDR3 nucleotides read TGCAGCGTTGAAACCCAGGGGGGGCTCACAGATACGCAGTATTTT.

The DNA for the CDR3 is TGTGCCAGCAGCCAAGATGGGACTAGCGGGAGTAAACACGAGCAGTACTTC. Its protein is CASSQDGTSGSKHEQYF. The chain links TRBV3-1 (or the pseudogene TRBV3-2) to TRBJ2-7, with 14 bases aligning to TRBD2. With 0 bases clipped from V and 5 bases from J, the junction kept 6 bases outside the gene matches. The CDR3 totals 17 residues. CDR1 LGHDT and CDR2 YNNKEL come from the germline V gene (reference sequence).

This chain links TRBV4-3 with TRBJ2-3, with D perhaps given as TRBD1 or TRBD2 (5 bases each). Trimming left V 1 base short and J 0 bases short, with 11 bases between. The CDR3 length is 16 residues. In germline, CDR1 is LGHNA, CDR2 YSLEER. CDR3 residues: CASSQGGIASTDTQYF. Here the CDR3 DNA reads TGCGCCAGCAGCCAAGGGGGGATAGCTAGCACAGATACGCAGTATTTT.

CDR3 DNA sequence: TGTGCCAGCTCACCGTACGGCTTAGATACGCAGTATTTT. This gives the protein CASSPYGLDTQYF. This chain links TRBV18 with TRBJ2-3; D gene uncertain. The CDR3 runs 13 residues. Germline CDR1 and CDR2: KGHSH and LQKENI. Trimming cost V 3 bases and J 5 bases, with 9 bases left between them.

This chain uses TRBV7-8 with TRBJ2-7; TRBD1 agrees at 7 bases. The CDR3 runs to 16 residues. Trimming at V came to 4 bases and at J to 2 bases, leaving 11 bases not matched to a gene. The germline CDR1 and CDR2 sequences are SGHVS and FQNEAQ. The chain's CDR3 is CASSWSGRTGAYEQYF. In nucleotides, the CDR3 is TGTGCCAGCAGCTGGTCTGGACGGACAGGAGCCTACGAGCAGTACTTC.

This chain uses TRBV7-2 with TRBJ2-7, with 11 bases matching TRBD2. V gave up 4 bases and J gave up 4 bases; unmatched junction bases: 12. This CDR3 comprises 17 residues. The germline CDR1 and CDR2 sequences are SGHTA and FQGNSA. CDR3 sequence: CASSSGNSGRALYEQYF. DNA of the CDR3: TGTGCCAGCAGCTCCGGGAATAGCGGGAGGGCTCTATACGAGCAGTACTTC.